These 3 T cell receptor beta chains share one sample of origin, sequenced in a study of patients and donors after allogeneic stem cell transplantation. Each CDR3 protein is one row after TCRdb ran MiXCR on the RT-PCR reads. Here the sample spans about 410,000 distinct CDR3 sequences, 15% to 20% being singletons. Sequenced input: blood, either unsorted or a sorted T cell fraction (not recorded which). The receptors originated from a human donor who was either an allogeneic HSCT recipient or a stem cell or donor lymphocyte infusion donor (not recorded which). It is not recorded whose cells these are; they may come from a transplant donor.

This clonotype was counted between two and nine times. The rearrangement uses TRBV7-9 and TRBJ1-1, with TRBD1 as a possible D gene (5 bases). V lost 2 bases to trimming and J lost 3 bases, with 10 bases between them. Germline V gene sequence: CDR1 SEHNR, CDR2 FQNEAQ (reference sequence). The CDR3 is 14 amino acids. CDR3 nucleotide sequence: TGTGCCAGCAGCTTAAGGGGTGGGGACACTGAAGCTTTCTTT. Translating it yields CASSLRGGDTEAFF.

In its sample, this clonotype was seen many times. This chain connects TRBV2 to TRBJ2-5; TRBD2 agrees at 12 bases. The CDR3 covers 15 residues. CDR1 is SNHLY and CDR2 is FYNNEI in the germline V gene. The J segment lost 5 bases and the V segment lost 5 bases, leaving 6 bases of the junction unmatched. Here the CDR3 DNA reads TGTGCCAGCAGTCGGACTAGCGGGGCTGGGGAGACCCAGTACTTC. It is translated as CASSRTSGAGETQYF.

This clonotype was counted between two and nine times. The V and J genes are TRBV9 and TRBJ2-7, with 7 bases aligning to TRBD1. V gave up 3 bases and J gave up 6 bases; unmatched junction bases: 9. Germline-derived CDR1 and CDR2 are SGDLS and YYNGEE. This CDR3 comprises 14 residues. Here the CDR3 reads CASSARDSHLEQYF. The CDR3 nucleotides read TGTGCCAGCAGCGCTAGGGACAGCCACCTCGAGCAGTACTTC.